The rows below give T cell receptor beta chains drawn from one sample of a study of OX40 agonist ivuxolimab in advanced cancers. Assay used: immunoSEQ multiplex PCR; TCRdb lists only in-frame clones, some missing. The repertoire holds tens of thousands of clones, with about nine tenths as singletons. Sequences were derived from CD4+ or CD8+ T cells sorted from blood, sampled in a trial of the OX40 agonist ivuxolimab. The receptors shown here come from an adult with an advanced solid tumor such as melanoma, head and neck, liver or kidney cancer. Each CDR3 is given with its conserved first and last residue. The D gene is left open where the match is weak. Size is stated for part of the rows, as once, few or many counts, or as a class when the clone is expanded.

CDR3 protein	CDR3 DNA	J gene	clone size	D gene	V gene
CASSLGATNEKLFF	TGTGCCAGCAGCTTGGGTGCAACTAATGAAAAACTGTTTTTT	TRBJ1-4	NA	NA	TRBV7-9
CASSPRDLEGEAFF	TGTGCCAGCAGCCCAAGGGATCTAGAGGGTGAAGCTTTCTTT	TRBJ1-1	NA	NA	TRBV7-2
CASSRRGGISNTGELFF	TGTGCCAGCAGCCGTCGAGGGGGCATCTCGAACACCGGGGAGCTGTTTTTT	TRBJ2-2	NA	TRBD1	TRBV7-9
CASSESWGLNTEAFF	TGTGCCAGCAGTGAAAGTTGGGGCCTGAACACTGAAGCTTTCTTT	TRBJ1-1	NA	NA	TRBV6-1
CASSSTGGRSPLHF	TGTGCCAGCAGTTCTACAGGGGGACGGTCACCCCTCCACTTT	TRBJ1-6	NA	TRBD1	TRBV28
CASNRASGPDEKLFF	TGTGCCAGCAACAGGGCGTCCGGGCCCGATGAAAAACTGTTTTTT	TRBJ1-4	NA	NA	TRBV2
CASSLRTATNEKLFF	TGCGCCAGCAGCTTGCGGACAGCAACTAATGAAAAACTGTTTTTT	TRBJ1-4	NA	NA	TRBV5-1
CASSEAGASRWAFF	TGTGCCAGCAGTGAAGCAGGAGCGTCGAGATGGGCTTTCTTT	TRBJ1-1	NA	NA	TRBV2
CASSTSGRSYNEQFF	TGCGCCAGCAGTACTAGCGGGAGGTCTTACAATGAGCAGTTCTTC	TRBJ2-1	NA	TRBD2	TRBV10-1
CASTPGQTKNSPLHF	TGTGCCAGCACCCCGGGACAGACTAAAAATTCACCCCTCCACTTT	TRBJ1-6	few	TRBD1	TRBV5-5
CASRREENYGYTF	TGCGCCAGCAGGAGGGAAGAAAACTATGGCTACACCTTC	TRBJ1-2	NA	NA	TRBV10-2
CSVTWTVNTEAFF	TGCAGCGTCACTTGGACGGTGAACACTGAAGCTTTCTTT	TRBJ1-1	NA	NA	TRBV29-1
CASSLDGALGANVLTF	TGTGCCAGCAGCTTGGACGGTGCTCTGGGGGCCAACGTCCTGACTTTC	TRBJ2-6	NA	NA	TRBV5-8
CASSDDRPSYEQYF	TGCGCCAGCAGCGACGACAGACCTTCCTACGAGCAGTACTTC	TRBJ2-7	NA	NA	TRBV5-1
CASSLAAWGTNEKLFF	TGCGCCAGCAGCTTGGCCGCCTGGGGAACTAATGAAAAACTGTTTTTT	TRBJ1-4	NA	NA	TRBV5-1
CASSRTAYEQYF	TGTGCCAGCAGTAGGACAGCCTACGAGCAGTACTTC	TRBJ2-7	NA	NA	TRBV6-6